Below, one TCR beta chain is given with its context. This specimen comes from a study of blood T cell repertoires in COVID-19. Study as a whole: Material from acute and convalescent COVID-19 was sourced from the United States, Italy and Spain. T cells, B-cell-depleted T cells, or PBMCs provided the cDNA or gDNA that served as material.

Seattle-derived patients entered the study during active infection and were followed longitudinally. V lost 5 bases to trimming and J lost 1 base; unmatched junction nucleotides: 9. The germline CDR1 and CDR2 sequences are ENHRY and SYGVKD. This CDR3 has 16 amino acids. Sequencing was performed with immunoSEQ multiplex PCR; in TCRdb, only in-frame clones are kept and a portion is missing. The top ten clones hold about 2.3% of a sample with some 400,000 clones, 87% of them seen once. The chain carries TRBV10-3 and TRBJ1-1, with 8 bases aligning to TRBD1. The receptor's source is an older woman with COVID-19, enrolled during active disease. Sequenced sample: peripheral blood. The CDR3 nucleotides read TGTGCCATCAGTCCCAATCCGACAGGGGAGAACACTGAAGCTTTCTTT. Translating gives CAISPNPTGENTEAFF.